A single sample gave rise to the 20 T cell receptor beta chains below, sequenced in a study of shared clonotypes between healthy human individuals. Using immunoSEQ multiplex PCR, the repertoire was profiled, and TCRdb retains in-frame clones only, with some absent. The table has a few million clones, nearly 97% seen once. The sequenced sample was naive CD4+ T cells sorted from blood. The sample's subset: CD45RA+ positively selected. These receptors were collected from a man aged 18 to 30 in good health.

This clone was picked up one time. CDR3 DNA sequence: TGTGCCAGCAGTGATACCCTCCGGGACAGGGGAGGTAATCAGCCCCAGCATTTT. Translation: CASSDTLRDRGGNQPQHF. This chain joins TRBV27 and TRBJ1-5, with 10 bases that match TRBD1. The germline CDR1 and CDR2 sequences are MNHEY and SMNVEV (reference sequence). CDR3 length equals 18 residues. Unmatched junction bases numbered 14, after V lost 5 bases and J lost 4 bases.

CDR3 sequence: CASRGQGNNSPLHF. The DNA of the CDR3 is TGTGCCTCCCGGGGTCAAGGGAATAATTCACCCCTCCACTTT. This chain joins TRBV7-6 and TRBJ1-6, with D hard to call. V dropped 11 bases and J dropped 5 bases, with 16 bases sitting between them. In germline, CDR1 is SGHVS, CDR2 FNYEAQ. The CDR3 length is 14 residues.

This rearrangement joins TRBV5-1 to TRBJ1-4; 9 bases map to TRBD1. Per germline, CDR1 SGHRS and CDR2 YFSETQ. CDR3 length equals 15 residues. J gave up 7 bases and V 3 bases, and 7 bases lay outside the gene matches. DNA for the CDR3: TGCGCCAGCAGCTCGACTGGACAGGGGCGTGAAAAACTGTTTTTT. This gives the protein CASSSTGQGREKLFF.

V and J are TRBV7-2 and TRBJ2-7, with no clear D. Trimming cost V 1 base and J 0 bases, with 4 bases left between them. Germline loops: CDR1 SGHTA, CDR2 FQGNSA. The CDR3 covers 13 residues. This CDR3 is CASSLGISYEQYF. CDR3 DNA: TGTGCCAGCAGCTTAGGGATCTCCTACGAGCAGTACTTC.

The chain has TRBV4-1 and TRBJ1-1; D perhaps matches TRBD1 (6 bases). The CDR3 totals 16 residues. Looked up from germline, CDR1 is MGHRA and CDR2 is YSYEKL. Between the trimmed V and J ends, which lost 1 base and 3 bases, there was a span of 15 bases. The CDR3 DNA reads as TGCGCCAGCAGCCAAGGGTTTGGGGGGCGGTACACTGAAGCTTTCTTT. Protein: CASSQGFGGRYTEAFF.

V is TRBV30 and J is TRBJ2-2; 9 bases match TRBD1. This CDR3 is built from 15 residues. The V gene's germline CDR1 is GTSNPN and CDR2 SVGIG (reference sequence). The V segment lost 4 bases and the J segment 4 bases; nucleotides outside the gene matches: 7. This chain's CDR3 is CAWIRQGVGTGELFF. CDR3 DNA sequence: TGTGCCTGGATAAGACAGGGGGTGGGCACCGGGGAGCTGTTTTTT. Combining the CDR3 with reference TRBV30 and TRBJ2-2 gives the whole variable domain SQTIHQWPATLVQPVGSPLSLECTVEGTSNPNLYWYRQAAGRGLQLLFYSVGIGQISSEVPQNLSASRPQDRQFILSSKKLLLSDSGFYLCAWIRQGVGTGELFFGEGSRLTVL.

In this sample, this clone turned up once. The chain employs TRBV7-9 and TRBJ2-7; the D gene is possibly TRBD2 (5 bases). Per the germline V gene, CDR1 is SEHNR and CDR2 is FQNEAQ (reference sequence). The CDR3 is 12 residues long. V lost 5 bases, J lost 7 bases, and 12 bases lay in between. Here the CDR3 DNA reads TGTGCCAGCAGCCATGTGGGAGAAGAGCAGTACTTC. Its protein product is CASSHVGEEQYF.

The chain employs TRBV19 and TRBJ2-6; D is undetermined. This CDR3 has 16 amino acids. Germline V lookup: CDR1 LNHDA, CDR2 SQIVND (reference sequence). V was shortened by 2 bases and J by 1 base, with 9 bases between the two germline ends. CDR3 protein: CASSIREKSGANVLTF. The CDR3 nucleotides are TGTGCCAGTAGTATAAGGGAAAAATCTGGGGCCAACGTCCTGACTTTC.

The J gene is TRBJ2-7, the V gene TRBV5-4; D assignment may be TRBD1 or TRBD2 (5 bases each). CDR3 size: 15 residues. The V and J ends lost 3 bases and 0 bases respectively, with 13 bases between them. Germline CDR1 is SGHNT and CDR2 is YYREEE (reference sequence). The CDR3 bases are TGTGCCAGCAGCTCGCATAGGGACCTCTCCTACGAGCAGTACTTC. It encodes CASSSHRDLSYEQYF.

This rearrangement joins TRBV28 to TRBJ1-2; TRBD1 aligns across 7 bases. Germline assignment: CDR1 MDHEN and CDR2 SYDVKM. The CDR3 extends over 16 amino acids. V was pared by 4 bases and J by 1 base, with 9 bases of the junction left unmatched. The chain's CDR3 is CASSWPGQSYNYGYTF. The DNA for the CDR3 is TGTGCCAGCAGTTGGCCGGGACAGAGCTATAACTATGGCTACACCTTC.

CDR3 nucleotides: TGCGCCAGCAGCTCCGGACAATTGTACGGGTCCGAGCAGTACTTC. Protein sequence: CASSSGQLYGSEQYF. This chain connects TRBV5-1 to TRBJ2-7; possible D gene TRBD1, 5 bases. The CDR3 sequence is 15 residues long. The germline CDR1 and CDR2 sequences are SGHRS and YFSETQ. Trimming took 3 bases from V and 6 from J, leaving 19 bases between them.

This chain links TRBV5-1 with TRBJ1-2; 10 nucleotides match TRBD1. The V gene's germline CDR1 is SGHRS and CDR2 YFSETQ. Trimming at V came to 0 bases and at J to 8 bases, leaving 7 bases not matched to a gene. The CDR3 extends over 15 amino acids. The CDR3: CASSLGGTGDLGYTF. In DNA form, the CDR3 reads TGCGCCAGCAGCTTGGGCGGGACAGGGGATCTCGGCTACACCTTC.

Notes on this clone: Additional DNA sequences in this sample encode the identical CDR3. CDR3 DNA sequence: TGTGCCAGCAGGCCTCGGGGGGCTGGAAACACCATATATTTT. It is translated as CASRPRGAGNTIYF. The chain links TRBV6-1 to TRBJ1-3; possibly TRBD1 for D (5 bases). The germline V gene has CDR1 MNHNS and CDR2 SASEGT. The CDR3 consists of 14 residues. The germline V and J ends were trimmed by 6 bases and 2 bases, with 11 bases remaining between them.

The chain recombines TRBV15 with TRBJ2-5; no clear D gene. Germline CDR1 and CDR2: LNHNV and YYDKDF (reference sequence). The CDR3 extends over 15 amino acids. The V end lost 0 bases, the J end lost 5 bases, and 13 bases lay between the germline ends. The CDR3 region has the DNA TGTGCCACCAGCAGAGATAAGGGCCCCTCGGAGACCCAGTACTTC. This encodes CATSRDKGPSETQYF.

J is TRBJ1-2 and V is TRBV27, with D maybe TRBD1 (5 bases). V was cut by 5 bases and J by 7 bases, with 20 bases left in between. This CDR3 has 15 residues. From germline, CDR1 is MNHEY and CDR2 SMNVEV (reference sequence). The CDR3 spells CASSLRGGTRRGYTF. CDR3 nucleotides: TGTGCCAGCAGTCTGCGGGGGGGAACCCGGCGTGGCTACACCTTC.

This chain joins TRBV18 and TRBJ1-1; the match to TRBD1 covers 7 bases. Losses at the gene ends were 3 bases for V and 1 base for J; bases not matched to a gene: 8. The CDR3 has 16 amino acids. The germline V gene has CDR1 KGHSH and CDR2 LQKENI. The CDR3 nucleotides are TGTGCCAGCTCACCGGGACAGTCTTATGGGAACACTGAAGCTTTCTTT. It encodes CASSPGQSYGNTEAFF.

In nucleotides, the CDR3 is TGTGCCATGAGTTTCGGGGGGGCCTATGGCTACACCTTC. Its translation is CAMSFGGAYGYTF. The chain combines TRBV10-3 with TRBJ1-2, with a tentative D call TRBD1 (6 bases). Germline V CDR1 and CDR2: ENHRY, SYGVKD. V lost 9 bases to trimming and J lost 4 bases, with 15 bases between them. The length of the CDR3 is 13 residues.

The J gene is TRBJ2-5, the V gene TRBV7-9; 10 bases fit TRBD2. The CDR3 runs to 15 residues. CDR1 SEHNR and CDR2 FQNEAQ come from the germline V gene (reference sequence). The J segment lost 5 bases and the V segment lost 7 bases, leaving 10 bases of the junction unmatched. The CDR3 loop reads CASTPSGGAFETQYF. The CDR3 DNA reads as TGTGCCAGCACCCCGAGCGGGGGGGCCTTTGAGACCCAGTACTTC.

The chain has TRBV11-3 and TRBJ2-1; the match to TRBD2 covers 11 bases. Per the germline V gene, CDR1 is SGHNT and CDR2 is YENEEA. This CDR3 spans 15 amino acids. Unmatched junction bases numbered 2, after V lost 3 bases and J lost 4 bases. CDR3 DNA sequence: TGTGCCAGCAGCTTTAGCGGGGGGGCTTACAATGAGCAGTTCTTC. It codes for CASSFSGGAYNEQFF.

This clone was observed once. The V call is TRBV6-5, the J call TRBJ2-3; D call uncertain. The V end lost 3 bases, the J end lost 2 bases, and 12 bases lay between the germline ends. This CDR3 is 15 amino acids long. Per the germline V gene, CDR1 is MNHEY and CDR2 is SVGAGI. The CDR3 is CASSYGEAFTDTQYF. CDR3 in DNA: TGTGCCAGCAGTTATGGCGAGGCATTCACAGATACGCAGTATTTT.